This TCR beta chain is from a study of cytomegalovirus exposure and HLA in healthy donors. General study findings and limits: In a later analysis, at a false discovery rate of 0.05, 16,951 TCR beta sequences were associated with HLA alleles.

A multiplex PCR was run with 60 Vbeta primers and 13 Jbeta primers. Libraries were prepared by immunoSEQ multiplex PCR; TCRdb keeps only in-frame clonotypes and omits some of them. The table lists fewer than 250,000 clones, approximately 85% of them singletons. Regarding this clone: Its matching antigen is unknown.

The receptor was derived from a man in his late teens or twenties in good health and CMV-seronegative. The specimen was PBMCs.

The CDR3 protein is CSVESGTDKNIQYF. Written as DNA, the CDR3 is TGCAGCGTTGAGTCCGGGACAGATAAAAACATTCAGTACTTC. This chain uses TRBV29-1 with TRBJ2-4; 7 bases map to TRBD1. V trimming: 3 bases; J trimming: 4 bases; junction bases outside the gene matches: 6. CDR1 and CDR2 from the germline V gene are SQVTM and ANQGSEA. CDR3 length: 14 residues.